This T cell receptor (beta chain) came from a study of blood T cell repertoires in COVID-19 (TCRdb year 2020). Regarding the research as a whole: Samples from collaborators originated in the United States, Italy and Spain and spanned both the acute and convalescent phases of COVID-19. The prospective study material was composed of cDNA or gDNA derived from T cells, B-cell-depleted T cells, or PBMCs. The dataset comprised deeply sampled blood TCRbeta repertoires from subjects exposed to, actively infected with, or recovered from COVID-19. The repertoires were released in a freely available public database intended as a resource for research on the immune response to SARS-CoV-2. Samples came from the ongoing ImmuneRACE study (first 160 participants) plus 1,254 subjects from 6 global collaborators. The sample metadata nearly always contained a de-identified subject ID, COVID-19 status, age in years and sex. Where available, HLA class I and class II types were obtained from metadata supplied by the sample provider rather than from assay-based typing. On the study overall, not on this receptor specifically: Clinical and demographic metadata were provided uncurated, with the amount varying by source and participant.

This clone has a single count. Its antigen is not yet known. No qualities accompany the bases; no much larger clone lies one base away. The immunoSEQ Assay, a bias-controlled multiplex PCR, was used to amplify TCRbeta CDR3 regions from genomic DNA. Concerning the study's data processing: Nucleated cell counts per sample were estimated from amplification of reference gene primers within the assay. Sequence reads were collapsed and filtered to measure the absolute abundance of every unique TCRbeta CDR3 rearrangement. For each sample, productive Simpson clonality was calculated by taking the square root of Simpson's diversity index across productive rearrangements. The table comes from immuneACCESS by way of TCRdb, which keeps in-frame sequences with V and J called. Part of the clones is missing from these tables; in studies checked, under half for an unresolved V gene and the rest for unknown reasons. That table is the source of V, J and clone size, and D and trimming were worked out from the DNA. In this sample the table shows about 55,000 clones, 85% of which occur a single time. The ten largest clones capture more than 9.5% of the sample.

Whole blood was collected in K2EDTA tubes by collaborating institutions according to the institutions' own protocols. For TCRbeta analysis, collaborator samples were shipped as frozen whole blood, as isolated PBMCs, or as DNA extracted from either sample type. As encoded in the germline V gene, CDR1 is MNHEY while CDR2 is SVGAGI. At the junction V is shortened by 6 bases and J by 5 bases; bases outside the gene matches: 4. The CDR3 measures 13 amino acids from cysteine to phenylalanine. Solely the CDR3 DNA is kept, with 39 bases framed from the first base. This clonotype originated in a human donor in a cohort sampled during active COVID-19. Material for sequencing was peripheral blood. The chain was built from TRBV6-5 and TRBJ2-5; 9 central nucleotides agree with TRBD2. The CDR3 region has the sequence CASRAGGSETQYF. The DNA sequence is given as TGTGCCAGCAGGGCGGGAGGGTCGGAGACCCAGTACTTC.